This T cell receptor beta chain comes out of a study of CD8+ T cells in alopecia areata. Reverse transcription of extracted RNA yielded cDNA, which provided the sequencing template. Measured with immunoSEQ multiplex PCR; TCRdb has only the in-frame clones, and not every one. The repertoire holds about 70,000 clones, 45% to 50% seen once, with about 15% in the top ten. The specimen comprised CD8+ T cells sorted from blood, sampled at week 0. The source of this sequence is a human donor with alopecia areata.

The CDR3 spells CASSLSDSWTGELFF. The CDR3 DNA is TGTGCCAGCAGCTTAAGTGACAGCTGGACCGGGGAGCTGTTTTTT. The chain joins TRBV7-9 to TRBJ2-2, with D tentatively TRBD1 (5 bases). This CDR3 has 15 amino acids. Germline V lookup: CDR1 SEHNR, CDR2 FQNEAQ (reference sequence). With 2 bases removed from V and 5 bases from J, the gap between germline ends came to 12 bases.